These T cell receptor beta chains were read from a single sample in a study of cytomegalovirus exposure and HLA in healthy donors. Measured with immunoSEQ multiplex PCR; TCRdb has only the in-frame clones, and not every one. The repertoire holds 95,000 to 150,000 clones, roughly 74% seen once, with about 3.5% in the top ten. The sample taken for sequencing was PBMCs. These receptors were collected from a man aged 40-49 years in good health and CMV-seronegative. The CDR3 runs from the conserved cysteine through the conserved F or W. Each record gives: D gene, clone size, V gene, J gene, CDR3 DNA, CDR3 protein. The D gene is left open where the match is weak. Clone size is shown for a subset of rows, as once, few, many or a class of expanded clone.

-,few,TRBV4-1,TRBJ1-2,TGCGCCAGCAGCCAACCACGGAGCTATGGCTACACCTTC,CASSQPRSYGYTF
-,-,TRBV6-1,TRBJ1-5,TGTGCCAGCAGTGAAGGAGGATATAGCAATCAGCCCCAGCATTTT,CASSEGGYSNQPQHF
-,-,TRBV29-1,TRBJ1-1,TGCAGCGTTGGGGCCAGCTCAGGAACTGAAGCTTTCTTT,CSVGASSGTEAFF
-,few,TRBV28,TRBJ2-3,TGTGCCAGCAGTTCAGGAGGTACGCAGTATTTT,CASSSGGTQYF
-,-,TRBV7-8,TRBJ2-2,TGTGCCAGCAGCTTCGGTGGGCGGGGGAACACCGGGGAGCTGTTTTTT,CASSFGGRGNTGELFF
-,-,TRBV7-9,TRBJ2-7,TGTGCCAGCAGCTTATCAGGTAACGAGCAGTACTTC,CASSLSGNEQYF
-,few,TRBV5-1,TRBJ1-4,TGCGCCAGCAGCCCGGGGAGATCAACTAATGAAAAACTGTTTTTT,CASSPGRSTNEKLFF
TRBD1,few,TRBV29-1,TRBJ1-4,TGCAGCGTTGCGGGTCGCAGGGGGCAGACTAATGAAAAACTGTTTTTT,CSVAGRRGQTNEKLFF
-,-,TRBV28,TRBJ2-5,TGTGCCAGCAGAGGTCGGCGGGAGACCCAGTACTTC,CASRGRRETQYF
-,-,TRBV18,TRBJ2-5,TGTGCCAGCTCCCCTGGACAGACGGAGACCCAGTACTTC,CASSPGQTETQYF
TRBD1,-,TRBV10-3,TRBJ1-2,TGTGCCATCAGTGAGTTCCGGGACAGGGACGGCTACACCTTC,CAISEFRDRDGYTF
-,-,TRBV11-2,TRBJ1-2,TGTGCCAGCAGCTTAGGACAGGACCCTAACTATGGCTACACCTTC,CASSLGQDPNYGYTF
-,-,TRBV7-9,TRBJ2-3,TGTGCCAGCAGCTTAGCGCTGGAGATGGGGAGAGGAGATACGCAGTATTTT,CASSLALEMGRGDTQYF
TRBD2,-,TRBV28,TRBJ2-5,TGTGCCAGCAGTTTAGCGCGGGGGTCTACCGAGACCCAGTACTTC,CASSLARGSTETQYF
TRBD1,once,TRBV6-5,TRBJ2-7,TGTGCCAGCAGTTACTTCCCCGGACAGGGCGGCGAGCAGTACTTC,CASSYFPGQGGEQYF
-,-,TRBV5-4,TRBJ1-1,TGTGCCAGCAGCGGGAGGACTGAAGCTTTCTTT,CASSGRTEAFF
TRBD1,-,TRBV7-2,TRBJ2-5,TGTGCCAGCAGCTTAGGTGCAGGGGGCCCCTCATTGGAGACCCAGTACTTC,CASSLGAGGPSLETQYF
-,-,TRBV6-5,TRBJ2-5,TGTGCCAGCAGCAATCGGGGACAATCGGAGACCCAGTACTTC,CASSNRGQSETQYF
TRBD1,-,TRBV2,TRBJ2-3,TGTGCCACCATTGACAGGGCGGCAGATACGCAGTATTTT,CATIDRAADTQYF
TRBD1,few,TRBV29-1,TRBJ2-7,TGCAGCGTTCGACAGGGGGCTGCGTACGAGCAGTACTTC,CSVRQGAAYEQYF
-,-,TRBV19,TRBJ1-1,TGTGCCAGTATTGGGCTGAAGAACACTGAAGCTTTCTTT,CASIGLKNTEAFF
-,-,TRBV7-2,TRBJ2-7,TGTGCCAGCAGCTTAATTTCAGCCTACGAGCAGTACTTC,CASSLISAYEQYF
-,once,TRBV7-2,TRBJ2-2,TGTGCCAGAGGACGGGAGAACACCGGGGAGCTGTTTTTT,CARGRENTGELFF
-,-,TRBV6-5,TRBJ2-3,TGTGCCAGCAGGCTAACTAGTACAGATACGCAGTATTTT,CASRLTSTDTQYF
-,-,TRBV20-1,TRBJ2-7,TGCAGTGCGCGGACCTACGAGCAGTACTTC,CSARTYEQYF
TRBD2,-,TRBV5-1,TRBJ2-3,TGCGCCAGCAGCTTGGATTCGGGGGGGACAGATACGCAGTATTTT,CASSLDSGGTDTQYF
TRBD1,-,TRBV14,TRBJ2-3,TGTGCCAGCAGCCAAAACACAGGGGGTGATACGCAGTATTTT,CASSQNTGGDTQYF
TRBD2,-,TRBV7-2,TRBJ2-3,TGTGCCAGCAGCTTTAAGCGGGGGAACGCAGATACGCAGTATTTT,CASSFKRGNADTQYF
-,-,TRBV6-5,TRBJ1-3,TGTGCCAGCAGTTACTCGAGGAGGGCGGACACCATATATTTT,CASSYSRRADTIYF
-,-,TRBV5-4,TRBJ1-1,TGTGCCAGCAGCCGGGGAGGGAGGACTGAAGCTTTCTTT,CASSRGGRTEAFF
TRBD1,-,TRBV2,TRBJ1-2,TGTGCCAGCAGAGCAGACAGGGTCGCTGGCTACACCTTC,CASRADRVAGYTF
-,-,TRBV5-6,TRBJ2-7,TGTGCCAGCAGCTTGTGGGGCTCTGGCCTAGGGGAGCAGTACTTC,CASSLWGSGLGEQYF
-,-,TRBV5-1,TRBJ1-1,TGCGCCAGCAGCTCATTACAGAACACTGAAGCTTTCTTT,CASSSLQNTEAFF
-,-,TRBV4-1,TRBJ1-1,TGCGCCAGCAGCCAAGAGTCGCACTCTGAAGCTTTCTTT,CASSQESHSEAFF
-,-,TRBV9,TRBJ2-6,TGTGCCAGCAGCGTAGCTACCGGAGGGGTTGGGGCCAACGTCCTGACTTTC,CASSVATGGVGANVLTF
TRBD1,-,TRBV5-5,TRBJ2-7,TGTGCCAGCGCTTGGGGGACAGGGGAATCCTACGAGCAGTACTTC,CASAWGTGESYEQYF
-,-,TRBV7-3,TRBJ2-3,TGTGCCAGCAGCTTAACCCCTGAGACTAGCACAGATACGCAGTATTTT,CASSLTPETSTDTQYF
TRBD2,-,TRBV9,TRBJ2-3,TGTGCCAGCAGCGTTGATAGCGGGGGGAGCACAGATGCGCAGTATTTT,CASSVDSGGSTDAQYF
TRBD1,-,TRBV5-6,TRBJ1-2,TGTGCCAGCAGCCCGAGGGACAGGGGGCTGCCTCGACATGGCTACACCTTC,CASSPRDRGLPRHGYTF
-,-,TRBV11-2,TRBJ1-1,TGTGCCAGCATACTTATCCATGCCGGCACTGAAGCTTTCTTT,CASILIHAGTEAFF
-,-,TRBV9,TRBJ2-7,TGTGCCAGCAGCGTAGCTTTAGGGAGCTCCTACGAGCAGTACTTC,CASSVALGSSYEQYF
-,few,TRBV5-1,TRBJ2-6,TGCGCCAGCAGCCGGGACAACTCTGGGGCCAACGTCCTGACTTTC,CASSRDNSGANVLTF